This T cell receptor (beta chain) came from a study of blood T cell repertoires in COVID-19. Data came from immunoSEQ multiplex PCR; TCRdb stores just in-frame clones and leaves some out. Of approximately 300,000 clones in the sample, about four fifths are singletons; the top ten hold roughly 1.1%. Material: peripheral blood. This clonotype originated in a woman between 45 and 60 years old with acute or convalescent COVID-19.

The CDR3 nucleotides read TGTGCCAGCAGTGAGGCTCCTAGCACAGATACGCAGTATTTT. This gives the protein CASSEAPSTDTQYF. This chain joins TRBV6-4 and TRBJ2-3, with unresolved D. CDR3 length: 14 residues. CDR1 is MRHNA and CDR2 is SNTAGT in the germline V gene. V dropped 3 bases and J dropped 0 bases, with 7 bases sitting between them.